This TCR beta chain was sequenced during a study of cytomegalovirus exposure and HLA in healthy donors. The CDR3 sequence is 13 residues long. CDR1 SGHTA and CDR2 FQGTGA come from the germline V gene. V was pared by 4 bases and J by 5 bases, with 12 bases between. On this clone itself: No antigen is known for it.

PCR employed 60 Vbeta and 13 Jbeta primers. The table came from immunoSEQ multiplex PCR; TCRdb's copy has only in-frame clones and leaves some out. The sample records around 180,000 clones, nearly 80% being singletons. Whole-study findings and limits: Sequencing artifact likely explains a cluster of highly shared sequence variants. Being productive about 87% or about 30% of the time was typical of most TCR beta V segments in an earlier analysis. A missense variant in DCLRE1C was later tied to TCR beta V- and J-gene trimming.

The clonotype comes from a woman aged 25 to 39 in good health and CMV-seropositive. J is TRBJ2-7 and V is TRBV7-3; D possibly corresponds to TRBD1 (6 bases). The sequenced sample consisted of PBMCs. CDR3 amino acids: CASSYIPGDEQYF. As DNA, the CDR3 is TGTGCCAGCAGCTATATCCCAGGGGACGAGCAGTACTTC. Based on the CDR3 plus reference TRBV7-3 and TRBJ2-7, the full variable domain is GAGVSQTPSNKVTEKGKYVELRCDPISGHTALYWYRQSLGQGPEFLIYFQGTGAADDSGLPNDRFFAVRPEGSVSTLKIQRTERGDSAVYLCASSYIPGDEQYFGPGTRLTVT.